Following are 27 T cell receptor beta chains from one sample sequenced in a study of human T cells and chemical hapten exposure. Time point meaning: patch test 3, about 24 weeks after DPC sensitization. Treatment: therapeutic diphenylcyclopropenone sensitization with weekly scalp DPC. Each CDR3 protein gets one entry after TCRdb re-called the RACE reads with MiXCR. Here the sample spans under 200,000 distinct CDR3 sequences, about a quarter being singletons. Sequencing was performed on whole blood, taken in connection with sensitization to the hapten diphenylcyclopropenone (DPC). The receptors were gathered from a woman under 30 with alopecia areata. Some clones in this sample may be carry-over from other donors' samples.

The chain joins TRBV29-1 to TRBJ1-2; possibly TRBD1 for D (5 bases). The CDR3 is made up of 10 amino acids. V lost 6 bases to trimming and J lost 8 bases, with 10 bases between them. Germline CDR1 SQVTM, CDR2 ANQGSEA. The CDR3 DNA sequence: TGCAGCGTCAGGGAGGAAGGCTACACCTTC. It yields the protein CSVREEGYTF.

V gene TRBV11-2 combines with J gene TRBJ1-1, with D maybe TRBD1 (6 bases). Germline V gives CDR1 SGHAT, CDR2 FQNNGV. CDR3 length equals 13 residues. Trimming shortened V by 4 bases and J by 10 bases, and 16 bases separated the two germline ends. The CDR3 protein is CASSWGPYLRAFF. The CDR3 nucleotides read TGTGCCAGCAGCTGGGGGCCCTACCTAAGAGCTTTCTTT.

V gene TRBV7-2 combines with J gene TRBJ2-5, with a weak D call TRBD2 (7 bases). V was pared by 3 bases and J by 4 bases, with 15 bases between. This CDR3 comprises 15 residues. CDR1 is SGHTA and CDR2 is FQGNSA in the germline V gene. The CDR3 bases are TGTGCCAGCAGCTTCTCGACTAGGGGGGGAGAGACCCAGTACTTC. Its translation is CASSFSTRGGETQYF.

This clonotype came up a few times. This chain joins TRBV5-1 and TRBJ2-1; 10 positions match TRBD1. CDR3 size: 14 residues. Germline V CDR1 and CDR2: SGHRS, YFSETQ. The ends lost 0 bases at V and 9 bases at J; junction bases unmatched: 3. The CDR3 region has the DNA TGCGCCAGCAGCTTGGTCCGGACAGGGGGTGAGCAGTTCTTC. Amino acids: CASSLVRTGGEQFF.

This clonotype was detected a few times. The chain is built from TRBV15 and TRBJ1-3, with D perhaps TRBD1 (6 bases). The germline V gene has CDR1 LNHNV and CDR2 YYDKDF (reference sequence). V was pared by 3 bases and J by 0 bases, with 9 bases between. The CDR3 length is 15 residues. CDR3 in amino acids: CATSSGQRSGNTIYF. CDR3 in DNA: TGTGCCACCAGCAGCGGACAGCGCTCTGGAAACACCATATATTTT.

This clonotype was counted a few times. The CDR3 coding sequence is TGCAGCTTCGCGGGGGGCCCCGAAGCTTTCTTT. It codes for CSFAGGPEAFF. The chain joins TRBV29-1 to TRBJ1-1; the D gene is possibly TRBD1 (6 bases). V was shortened by 8 bases and J by 8 bases, with 15 bases between the two germline ends. The germline gives CDR1 SQVTM, CDR2 ANQGSEA. There are 11 residues in the CDR3.

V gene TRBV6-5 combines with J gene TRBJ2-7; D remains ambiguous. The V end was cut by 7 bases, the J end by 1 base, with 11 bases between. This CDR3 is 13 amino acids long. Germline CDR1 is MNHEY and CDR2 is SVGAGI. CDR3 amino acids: CASTAQPSYEQYF. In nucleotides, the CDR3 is TGTGCCAGCACCGCCCAGCCATCCTACGAGCAGTACTTC.

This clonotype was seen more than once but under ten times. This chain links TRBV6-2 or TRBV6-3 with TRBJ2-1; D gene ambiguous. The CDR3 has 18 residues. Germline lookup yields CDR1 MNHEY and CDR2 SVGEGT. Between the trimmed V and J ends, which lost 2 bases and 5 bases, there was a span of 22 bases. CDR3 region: CASSYPAGIHRFHNEQFF. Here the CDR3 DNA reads TGTGCCAGCAGTTACCCTGCTGGGATTCATCGTTTTCACAATGAGCAGTTCTTC.

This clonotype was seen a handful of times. CDR3 nucleotides: TGTGCCAGCAGTGAAGCGGGATACGAGCAGTACTTC. Protein: CASSEAGYEQYF. The chain links TRBV25-1 to TRBJ2-7; tentative D call: TRBD2 (6 bases). There are 12 residues in the CDR3. V was cut by 2 bases and J by 4 bases, with 6 bases left in between. Germline lookup yields CDR1 MGHDK and CDR2 SYGVNS.

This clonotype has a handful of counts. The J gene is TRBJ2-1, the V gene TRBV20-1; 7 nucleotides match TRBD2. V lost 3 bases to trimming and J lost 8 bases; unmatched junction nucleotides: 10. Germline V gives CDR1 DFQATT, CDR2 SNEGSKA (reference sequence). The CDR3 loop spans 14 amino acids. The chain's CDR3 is CSARGGGPVDEQFF. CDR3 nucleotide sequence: TGCAGTGCTAGGGGGGGAGGGCCGGTCGATGAGCAGTTCTTC.

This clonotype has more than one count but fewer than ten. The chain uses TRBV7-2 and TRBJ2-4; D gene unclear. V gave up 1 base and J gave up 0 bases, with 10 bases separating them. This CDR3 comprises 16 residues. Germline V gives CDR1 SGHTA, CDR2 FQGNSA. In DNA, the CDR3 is TGTGCCAGCAGCTTAGGCAGAGCTCTAGCCAAAAACATTCAGTACTTC. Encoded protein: CASSLGRALAKNIQYF.

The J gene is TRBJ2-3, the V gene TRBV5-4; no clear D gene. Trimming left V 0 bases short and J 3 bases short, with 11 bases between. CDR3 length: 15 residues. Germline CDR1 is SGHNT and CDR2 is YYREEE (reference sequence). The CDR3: CASSLAKRRTDTQYF. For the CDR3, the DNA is TGTGCCAGCAGCTTGGCCAAGCGAAGGACAGATACGCAGTATTTT. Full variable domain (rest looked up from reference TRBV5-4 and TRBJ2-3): ETGVTQSPTHLIKTRGQQVTLRCSSQSGHNTVSWYQQALGQGPQFIFQYYREEENGRGNFPPRFSGLQFPNYSSELNVNALELDDSALYLCASSLAKRRTDTQYFGPGTRLTVL.

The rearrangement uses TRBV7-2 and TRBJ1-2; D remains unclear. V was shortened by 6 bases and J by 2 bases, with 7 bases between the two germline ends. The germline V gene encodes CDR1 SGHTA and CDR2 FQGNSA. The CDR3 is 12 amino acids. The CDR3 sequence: CASRRQNYGYTF. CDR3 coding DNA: TGTGCCAGCAGGAGGCAGAACTATGGCTACACCTTC.

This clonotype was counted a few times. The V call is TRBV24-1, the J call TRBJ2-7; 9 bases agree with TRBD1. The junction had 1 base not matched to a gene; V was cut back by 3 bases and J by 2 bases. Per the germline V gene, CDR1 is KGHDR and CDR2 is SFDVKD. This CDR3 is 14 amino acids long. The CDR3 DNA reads TGTGCCACCAGTGATGGACAGGGGCCCTACGAGCAGTACTTC. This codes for CATSDGQGPYEQYF.

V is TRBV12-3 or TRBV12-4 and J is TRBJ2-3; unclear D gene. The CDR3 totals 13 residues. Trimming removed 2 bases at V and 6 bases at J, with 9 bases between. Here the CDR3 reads CASSLTQADTQYF. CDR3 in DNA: TGTGCCAGCAGTTTAACGCAAGCGGATACGCAGTATTTT.

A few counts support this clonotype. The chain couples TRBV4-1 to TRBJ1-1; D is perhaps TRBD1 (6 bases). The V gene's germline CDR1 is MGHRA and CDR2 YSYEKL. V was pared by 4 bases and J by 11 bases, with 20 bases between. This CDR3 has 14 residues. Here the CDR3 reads CASSLTGQGGEAFF. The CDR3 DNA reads TGCGCCAGCAGCCTCACGGGACAAGGGGGTGAGGCTTTCTTT.

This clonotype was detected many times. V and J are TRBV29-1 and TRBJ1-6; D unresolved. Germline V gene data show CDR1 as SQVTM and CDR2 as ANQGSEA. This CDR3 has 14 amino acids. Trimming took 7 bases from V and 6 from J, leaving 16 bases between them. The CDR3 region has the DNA TGCAGCGGCGGAGGGTTGGACTTTAATTCACCCCTCCACTTT. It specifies CSGGGLDFNSPLHF.

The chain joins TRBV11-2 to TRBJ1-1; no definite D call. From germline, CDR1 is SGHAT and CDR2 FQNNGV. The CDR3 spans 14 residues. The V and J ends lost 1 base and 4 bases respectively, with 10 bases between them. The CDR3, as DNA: TGTGCCAGCAGCTTAGGACACGCCGCCACTGAAGCTTTCTTT. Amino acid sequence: CASSLGHAATEAFF.

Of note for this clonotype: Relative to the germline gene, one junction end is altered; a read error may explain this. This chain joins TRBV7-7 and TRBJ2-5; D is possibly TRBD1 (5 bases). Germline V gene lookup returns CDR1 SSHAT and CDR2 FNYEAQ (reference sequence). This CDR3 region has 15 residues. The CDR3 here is CASSLNAGPRETQYF. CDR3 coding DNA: TGTGCTAGCAGCTTGAACGCAGGGCCAAGGGAGACCCAGTACTTC.

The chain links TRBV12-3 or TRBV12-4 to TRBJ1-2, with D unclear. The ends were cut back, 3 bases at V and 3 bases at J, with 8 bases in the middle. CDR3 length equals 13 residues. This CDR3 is CASSFPRDYGYTF. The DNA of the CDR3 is TGTGCCAGCAGTTTCCCCCGGGACTATGGCTACACCTTC.

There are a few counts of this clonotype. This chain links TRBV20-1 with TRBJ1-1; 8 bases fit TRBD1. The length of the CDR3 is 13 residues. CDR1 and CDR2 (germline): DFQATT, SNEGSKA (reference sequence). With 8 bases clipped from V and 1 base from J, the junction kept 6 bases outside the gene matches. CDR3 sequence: CSTRDRTNTEAFF. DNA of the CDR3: TGCAGTACAAGGGACAGGACGAACACTGAAGCTTTCTTT.

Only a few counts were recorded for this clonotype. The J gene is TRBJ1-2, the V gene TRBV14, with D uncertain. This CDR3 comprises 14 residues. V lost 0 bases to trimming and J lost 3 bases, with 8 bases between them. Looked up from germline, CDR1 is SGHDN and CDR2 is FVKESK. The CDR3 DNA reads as TGTGCCAGCAGCCAAGAGTCACGGCACTATGGCTACACCTTC. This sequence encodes CASSQESRHYGYTF.

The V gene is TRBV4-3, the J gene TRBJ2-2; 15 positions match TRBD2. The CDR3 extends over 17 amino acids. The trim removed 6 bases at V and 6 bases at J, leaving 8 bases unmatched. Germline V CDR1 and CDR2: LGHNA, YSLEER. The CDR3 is CASSRGLAGGLAGELFF. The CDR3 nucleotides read TGCGCCAGCAGTCGTGGACTAGCGGGAGGGCTGGCCGGGGAGCTGTTTTTT.

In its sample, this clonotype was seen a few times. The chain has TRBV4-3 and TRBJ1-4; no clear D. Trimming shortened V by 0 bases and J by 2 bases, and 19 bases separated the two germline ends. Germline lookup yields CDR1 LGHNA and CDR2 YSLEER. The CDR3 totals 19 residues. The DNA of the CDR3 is TGCGCCAGCAGCCAAGATCGGAGGACCTGGATGGGCACTAATGAAAAACTGTTTTTT. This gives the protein CASSQDRRTWMGTNEKLFF.

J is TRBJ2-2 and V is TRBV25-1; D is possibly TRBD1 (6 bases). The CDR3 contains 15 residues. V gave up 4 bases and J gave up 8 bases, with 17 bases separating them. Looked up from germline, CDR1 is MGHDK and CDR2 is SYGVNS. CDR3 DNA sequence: TGTGCCAGCAGTGTGAGCAGGGGAGAAAGGGGGGAGCTGTTTTTT. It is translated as CASSVSRGERGELFF.

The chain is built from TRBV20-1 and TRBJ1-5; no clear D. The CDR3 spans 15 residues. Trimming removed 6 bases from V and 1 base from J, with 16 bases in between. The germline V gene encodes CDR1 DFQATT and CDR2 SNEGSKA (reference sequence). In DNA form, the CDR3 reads TGCAGTGCAAAAATTTCGGAGGGAAGCAATCAGCCCCAGCATTTT. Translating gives CSAKISEGSNQPQHF.

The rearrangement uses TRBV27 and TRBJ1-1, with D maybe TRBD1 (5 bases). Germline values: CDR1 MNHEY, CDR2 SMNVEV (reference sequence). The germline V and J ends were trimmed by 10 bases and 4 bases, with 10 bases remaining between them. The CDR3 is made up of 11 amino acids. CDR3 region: CATRERTEAFF. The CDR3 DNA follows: TGTGCCACCAGGGAACGCACTGAAGCTTTCTTT.